The 25 T cell receptor beta chains listed next were all sequenced from one sample in a study of cytomegalovirus exposure and HLA in healthy donors. PCR amplification relied on 60 Vbeta primers (plus 13 Jbeta primers). Sequencing was performed with immunoSEQ multiplex PCR; in TCRdb, only in-frame clones are kept and a portion is missing. The data show around 150,000 clones, roughly three quarters seen once. Sequencing was performed on PBMCs. Every receptor here comes from a middle-aged woman in good health and CMV-seronegative.

The rearrangement uses TRBV7-6 and TRBJ1-1, with D possibly matching TRBD1 (5 bases). The CDR3 has 14 amino acids. V was shortened by 5 bases and J by 5 bases, with 15 bases between the two germline ends. Germline V gene lookup returns CDR1 SGHVS and CDR2 FNYEAQ. The CDR3 reads CASSDSGLGTEAFF. CDR3 nucleotide sequence: TGTGCCAGCAGCGACAGCGGGCTGGGTACTGAAGCTTTCTTT.

This clone showed up just once. This chain joins TRBV6-5 and TRBJ1-2; TRBD1 might be the D (6 bases). CDR1 is MNHEY and CDR2 is SVGAGI in the germline V gene. Trimming stripped 0 bases from V and 6 bases from J, with 14 bases between. The CDR3 covers 15 residues. The CDR3 protein is CASSYSRGGRDGYTF. DNA of the CDR3: TGTGCCAGCAGTTACTCGAGAGGGGGAAGGGATGGCTACACCTTC.

The rearrangement uses TRBV6-5 and TRBJ2-5; weak D call: TRBD1 (7 bases). Germline lookup yields CDR1 MNHEY and CDR2 SVGAGI. The CDR3 length is 15 residues. The V gene lost 0 bases and the J gene lost 7 bases, with 15 bases spanning the gap. As DNA, the CDR3 is TGTGCCAGCAGTTACTCGTCGGAGGGGGCTACGACCCAGTACTTC. Its translation is CASSYSSEGATTQYF.

The chain links TRBV4-2 to TRBJ1-1, with a weak D call TRBD1 (6 bases). This CDR3 spans 16 amino acids. V was shortened by 0 bases and J by 2 bases, with 13 bases between the two germline ends. Germline loops: CDR1 LGHNA, CDR2 YNFKEQ. DNA for the CDR3: TGTGCCAGCAGCCAAGAAGCGCTTGGGACAAACACTGAAGCTTTCTTT. Translated, it gives CASSQEALGTNTEAFF.

The chain couples TRBV18 to TRBJ2-7; D is ambiguous. The CDR3 sequence is 14 residues long. V lost 3 bases and J lost 2, with 11 bases in between. CDR1 and CDR2 from the germline V gene are KGHSH and LQKENI. The CDR3 here is CASSPQNIAYEQYF. In DNA, the CDR3 is TGTGCCAGCTCACCGCAGAACATCGCCTACGAGCAGTACTTC.

The chain joins TRBV28 to TRBJ2-3, with unresolved D. The germline gives CDR1 MDHEN, CDR2 SYDVKM. The V and J ends lost 3 bases and 1 base respectively, with 8 bases between them. The CDR3 length is 14 residues. CDR3 DNA sequence: TGTGCCAGCAGTTTTTTGTCCGGCACAGATACGCAGTATTTT. Its translation is CASSFLSGTDTQYF.

The genes are TRBV2 and TRBJ2-7; a possible D gene is TRBD2 (7 bases). The length of the CDR3 is 15 residues. V was shortened by 2 bases and J by 2 bases, with 13 bases between the two germline ends. In germline, CDR1 is SNHLY, CDR2 FYNNEI. CDR3 DNA: TGTGCCAGCAGTGAATTCAGCGGGACAACCTACGAGCAGTACTTC. It codes for CASSEFSGTTYEQYF.

The gene calls are TRBV7-3 and TRBJ2-3, with D hard to call. The length of the CDR3 is 13 residues. The germline V and J ends were trimmed by 4 bases and 2 bases, with 7 bases remaining between them. Germline V lookup: CDR1 SGHTA, CDR2 FQGTGA. CDR3 sequence (DNA): TGTGCCAGCAGCTCGACTTACACAGATACGCAGTATTTT. The encoded protein is CASSSTYTDTQYF.

V gene TRBV19 combines with J gene TRBJ1-5; a weak D match, TRBD1 (5 bases). Germline lookup yields CDR1 LNHDA and CDR2 SQIVND (reference sequence). This CDR3 has 15 residues. The V and J ends lost 4 bases and 2 bases respectively, with 12 bases between them. CDR3 sequence reads: CASSTGFLGNQPQHF. The CDR3 region has the DNA TGTGCCAGTAGTACAGGGTTTTTGGGCAATCAGCCCCAGCATTTT.

This clone has a handful of counts. The chain combines TRBV18 with TRBJ1-6; TRBD1 might be the D (6 bases). Germline assignment: CDR1 KGHSH and CDR2 LQKENI. Trimming cost V 1 base and J 5 bases, with 12 bases left between them. The CDR3 is made up of 16 amino acids. The CDR3 loop is CASSPRAGENNSPLHF. The DNA of the CDR3 is TGTGCCAGCTCACCACGGGCAGGGGAAAATAATTCACCCCTCCACTTT.

To note about this clone: Sequence at one end of the junction differs from germline and may be a read error. V usage is TRBV19 and J usage is TRBJ2-7; maybe TRBD2 (6 bases). From germline, CDR1 is LNHDA and CDR2 SQIVND (reference sequence). The CDR3 extends over 14 amino acids. The CDR3, as DNA: TGTGCCAGTAGTGCACCACAGGACTACAGCCACCAGCACTTC. Translated, it gives CASSAPQDYSHQHF.

The count of this clone is one. The chain's CDR3 is CASGQGIGPQHF. The CDR3 nucleotides read TGTGCCAGCGGACAGGGGATAGGGCCCCAGCATTTT. The rearrangement joins TRBV2 to TRBJ1-5, with TRBD1 identical over 9 bases. The germline CDR1 and CDR2 sequences are SNHLY and FYNNEI. With 8 bases clipped from V and 9 bases from J, the junction kept 5 bases outside the gene matches. The CDR3 is 12 residues long.

The CDR3 coding sequence is TGTGCCAGCAGTTACACCGGGACACGCGTGGGTTCACCCCTCCACTTT. It yields the protein CASSYTGTRVGSPLHF. The J gene is TRBJ1-6, the V gene TRBV6-6, with D possibly TRBD1 on 6 matching bases. Trimming took 2 bases from V and 9 from J, leaving 17 bases between them. CDR1 and CDR2 (germline): MNHNY, SVGAGI (reference sequence). The CDR3 spans 16 residues.

The rearrangement joins TRBV27 to TRBJ2-3; 9 bases line up with TRBD2. Germline V CDR1 and CDR2: MNHEY, SMNVEV (reference sequence). The CDR3 is 16 residues long. V was clipped by 5 bases and J by 6 bases; unmatched bases: 12. The CDR3 DNA sequence: TGTGCCAGCAGTCACGCCGGGCGGGGGGGCCAGGATACGCAGTATTTT. It is translated as CASSHAGRGGQDTQYF.

With respect to this clone: The identical CDR3 is also encoded by other nucleotide sequences in the sample. This rearrangement joins TRBV27 to TRBJ2-1; D is perhaps TRBD1 (6 bases). From germline, CDR1 is MNHEY and CDR2 SMNVEV (reference sequence). This CDR3 contains 13 residues. Trimming took 2 bases from V and 4 from J, leaving 6 bases between them. The CDR3 coding sequence is TGTGCCAGCAGTTTAACAGGGTACAATGAGCAGTTCTTC. The encoded protein is CASSLTGYNEQFF.

The CDR3 DNA reads as TGTGCCAGCTCACCCTTCCCCCAAGCGGGCGGGGAGACCCAGTACTTC. Residues: CASSPFPQAGGETQYF. The chain recombines TRBV18 with TRBJ2-5; D is possibly TRBD2 (6 bases). The V and J ends lost 3 bases and 5 bases respectively, with 19 bases between them. CDR1 and CDR2 (germline): KGHSH, LQKENI. The CDR3 totals 16 residues.

This clone was seen just once. V gene TRBV28 combines with J gene TRBJ1-2; D ambiguous. The germline CDR1 and CDR2 sequences are MDHEN and SYDVKM. Trimming left V 8 bases short and J 8 bases short, with 12 bases between. The CDR3 spans 11 residues. CDR3 loop: CASSFSGGYTF. CDR3 DNA: TGTGCCAGCTCCTTCTCGGGGGGCTACACCTTC.

This clone is a singleton in its sample. V is TRBV10-3 and J is TRBJ2-1, with 10 bases lining up with TRBD2. The germline CDR1 and CDR2 sequences are ENHRY and SYGVKD. The J segment lost 7 bases and the V segment lost 6 bases, leaving 15 bases of the junction unmatched. The CDR3 has 17 residues. CDR3: CAIRQGTTSGVVNEQFF. The DNA of the CDR3 is TGTGCCATCAGACAGGGTACCACTAGCGGGGTGGTTAATGAGCAGTTCTTC.

The V call is TRBV7-9, the J call TRBJ2-3; D is possibly TRBD1 (5 bases). The CDR3 covers 15 residues. V was clipped by 1 base and J by 2 bases, with 10 bases between them. Germline loops: CDR1 SEHNR, CDR2 FQNEAQ (reference sequence). The CDR3, as DNA: TGTGCCAGCAGCTTAGGGGCAGGGCACACAGATACGCAGTATTTT. Protein: CASSLGAGHTDTQYF.

On this clone itself: One junction end disagrees with the germline gene, perhaps due to a read error. This rearrangement joins TRBV15 to TRBJ1-2; 7 nucleotides agree with TRBD1. This CDR3 is built from 12 residues. Germline lookup yields CDR1 LNHNV and CDR2 YYDKDF (reference sequence). CDR3 sequence: CATSGDRDGYTF. Written as DNA, the CDR3 is TGTGCCACCAGCGGAGACAGGGATGGCTACACCTTC.

This clone was seen more than once but under ten times. This sequence joins TRBV7-3 and TRBJ2-3, with 7 bases identical to TRBD2. This CDR3 contains 14 residues. The germline V gene has CDR1 SGHTA and CDR2 FQGTGA. Unmatched junction bases numbered 4, after V lost 5 bases and J lost 2 bases. CDR3 sequence: CASSPGLVTDTQYF. The DNA of the CDR3 is TGTGCCAGCAGCCCCGGACTAGTCACAGATACGCAGTATTTT.

The count of this clone is one. This chain uses TRBV5-4 with TRBJ2-1; D is possibly TRBD1 (5 bases). In germline, CDR1 is SGHNT, CDR2 YYREEE (reference sequence). CDR3 length: 15 amino acids. Between the trimmed V and J ends, which lost 3 bases and 5 bases, there was a span of 15 bases. The CDR3 loop is CASSSSVGEHNEQFF. The CDR3 DNA is TGTGCCAGCAGCTCCTCAGTAGGGGAACACAATGAGCAGTTCTTC.

The chain's CDR3 is CASSSTTSASTDTQYF. The CDR3 bases are TGTGCCAGCAGCTCCACGACTAGCGCAAGCACAGATACGCAGTATTTT. The gene calls are TRBV9 and TRBJ2-3; 8 bases map to TRBD2. The CDR3 covers 16 residues. Germline lookup yields CDR1 SGDLS and CDR2 YYNGEE. V shed 4 bases and J 0 bases; nucleotides not matched to a gene: 7.

The V gene is TRBV15, the J gene TRBJ1-6; possible D gene TRBD1, 6 bases. Germline V CDR1 and CDR2: LNHNV, YYDKDF (reference sequence). The V gene lost 0 bases and the J gene lost 8 bases, with 20 bases spanning the gap. The CDR3 extends over 18 amino acids. The CDR3 is CATSRDLQGPATDSPLHF. DNA for the CDR3: TGTGCCACCAGCAGAGATTTGCAGGGGCCAGCAACGGATTCACCCCTCCACTTT.

The chain recombines TRBV12-5 with TRBJ1-1; 7 bases line up with TRBD1. This CDR3 is built from 14 residues. With 6 bases clipped from V and 0 bases from J, the junction kept 4 bases outside the gene matches. The germline CDR1 and CDR2 sequences are LGHNT and FRNRAP. CDR3 sequence reads: CASGTDRMNTEAFF. For the CDR3, the DNA is TGTGCTAGTGGAACGGACAGGATGAACACTGAAGCTTTCTTT.